Each of the 6 T cell receptor beta chains below was sequenced from the same sample in a study of cytomegalovirus exposure and HLA in healthy donors. The PCR contained 60 Vbeta and 13 Jbeta primers. Libraries were prepared by immunoSEQ multiplex PCR; TCRdb keeps only in-frame clonotypes and omits some of them. Found here are 95,000 to 150,000 clones, around 65% of them singletons; the top ten hold over 1.5%. The source material was PBMCs. The receptor source for this set is a man in his late teens or twenties in good health and CMV-seronegative.

This sequence joins TRBV10-1 and TRBJ2-3; a weak D match, TRBD2 (5 bases). Deletions cut 6 bases from V and 6 bases from J, with 10 bases between. CDR1 is WNHNN, CDR2 SYGVQD, per germline (reference sequence). The CDR3 consists of 12 residues. CDR3 region: CASSRGWDTQYF. The CDR3 DNA reads TGCGCCAGCAGCCGGGGATGGGATACGCAGTATTTT.

There are a few counts of this clone. This chain joins TRBV10-2 and TRBJ1-1; TRBD1 matches at 9 bases. J gave up 6 bases and V 6 bases, and 5 bases lay outside the gene matches. In germline, CDR1 is WSHSY, CDR2 SAAADI. The CDR3 runs to 13 residues. The CDR3 coding sequence is TGCGCCAGCAGCAGAACAGGGGGCTCTGAAGCTTTCTTT. Translation: CASSRTGGSEAFF.

This clone appeared a single time. The J gene is TRBJ1-1, the V gene TRBV30; D call uncertain. Trimming left V 5 bases short and J 5 bases short, with 15 bases between. The CDR3 covers 13 residues. Germline CDR1 reads GTSNPN; CDR2 reads SVGIG (reference sequence). The CDR3 here is CAWFAWELTEAFF. The DNA of the CDR3 is TGTGCCTGGTTCGCGTGGGAGCTTACTGAAGCTTTCTTT.

The rearrangement joins TRBV29-1 to TRBJ1-1, with 10 nucleotides matching TRBD1. Per germline, CDR1 SQVTM and CDR2 ANQGSEA. The length of the CDR3 is 13 residues. The V segment lost 7 bases and the J segment 5 bases; nucleotides outside the gene matches: 7. CDR3 sequence (DNA): TGCAGCGCCGGGGGACAGGGGCAAACTGAAGCTTTCTTT. Amino acids: CSAGGQGQTEAFF. The whole variable domain, filled in from reference TRBV29-1 and TRBJ1-1, reads SAVISQKPSRDICQRGTSLTIQCQVDSQVTMMFWYRQQPGQSLTLIATANQGSEATYESGFVIDKFPISRPNLTFSTLTVSNMSPEDSSIYLCSAGGQGQTEAFFGQGTRLTVV.

The rearrangement links TRBV28 to TRBJ1-1, with TRBD1 matching 11 bases. CDR1 is MDHEN, CDR2 SYDVKM, per germline. This CDR3 is 15 amino acids long. The ends lost 4 bases at V and 4 bases at J; junction bases unmatched: 5. CDR3 amino acids: CASSSAGTGGTEAFF. The CDR3 nucleotides are TGTGCCAGCAGTTCTGCCGGGACAGGGGGCACTGAAGCTTTCTTT.

The rearrangement links TRBV4-3 to TRBJ2-5; 9 bases align to TRBD1. The J call may be incorrect, as the DNA end agrees better with TRBJ2-7. The CDR3 consists of 15 residues. Germline assignment: CDR1 LGHNA and CDR2 YSLEER. The CDR3 spells CASSQTGQGTYEQYF. The CDR3 DNA follows: TGCGCCAGCAGCCAGACGGGACAGGGAACCTACGAGCAGTACTTC.